Following are 3 T cell receptor beta chains from one sample sequenced in a study of CD4 T cells in relation to SARS-CoV-2 and coronaviruses. Profiling relied on immunoSEQ multiplex PCR, and the TCRdb table lists in-frame clones only, not all of them. The sample yields roughly 60,000 clones, about 94% seen once. The unexposed donors gave CD4+ T cells in 2011-2018, prior to COVID-19. The sequenced sample consisted of naive CD4+ T cells from PBMCs. Subset meaning: naive CD4+ T cells isolated by negative enrichment. All receptors come from a human donor in good health.

This chain links TRBV6-2 or TRBV6-3 with TRBJ1-5, with no clear D. The germline V gene has CDR1 MNHEY and CDR2 SVGEGT. The CDR3 length is 16 residues. The V gene lost 5 bases and the J gene lost 1 base, with 15 bases spanning the gap. CDR3 protein: CASSRHRETSNQPQHF. The CDR3 bases are TGTGCCAGCAGTAGACACCGGGAGACCAGCAATCAGCCCCAGCATTTT.

V usage is TRBV5-1 and J usage is TRBJ1-2; D ambiguous. V lost 0 bases, J lost 0 bases, and 6 bases lay in between. Per germline, CDR1 SGHRS and CDR2 YFSETQ. The CDR3 runs 14 residues. The CDR3 nucleotides are TGCGCCAGCAGCTTGGAGACGGCTAACTATGGCTACACCTTC. It codes for CASSLETANYGYTF.

The genes are TRBV2 and TRBJ2-7; a weak D match, TRBD1 (5 bases). Germline V gives CDR1 SNHLY, CDR2 FYNNEI. V shed 8 bases and J shed 5 bases, with 19 bases lying between them. The CDR3 spans 14 residues. The CDR3 here is CASVRSAGSHEQYF. The DNA for the CDR3 is TGTGCCAGCGTACGGAGCGCAGGGTCCCACGAGCAGTACTTC.